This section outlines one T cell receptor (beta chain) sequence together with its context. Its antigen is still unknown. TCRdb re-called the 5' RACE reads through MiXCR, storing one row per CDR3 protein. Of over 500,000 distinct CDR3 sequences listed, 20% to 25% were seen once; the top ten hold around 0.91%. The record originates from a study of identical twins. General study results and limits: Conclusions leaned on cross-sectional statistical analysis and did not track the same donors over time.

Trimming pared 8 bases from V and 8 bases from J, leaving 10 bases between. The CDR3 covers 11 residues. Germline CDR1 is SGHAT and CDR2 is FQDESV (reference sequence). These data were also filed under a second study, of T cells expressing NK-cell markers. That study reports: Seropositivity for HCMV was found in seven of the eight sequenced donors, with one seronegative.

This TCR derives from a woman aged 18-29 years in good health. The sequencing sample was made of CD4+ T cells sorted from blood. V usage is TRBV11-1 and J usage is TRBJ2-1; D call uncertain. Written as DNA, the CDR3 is TGTGCCAGCTCTGGGATGGATGAGCAGTTCTTC. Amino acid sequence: CASSGMDEQFF.